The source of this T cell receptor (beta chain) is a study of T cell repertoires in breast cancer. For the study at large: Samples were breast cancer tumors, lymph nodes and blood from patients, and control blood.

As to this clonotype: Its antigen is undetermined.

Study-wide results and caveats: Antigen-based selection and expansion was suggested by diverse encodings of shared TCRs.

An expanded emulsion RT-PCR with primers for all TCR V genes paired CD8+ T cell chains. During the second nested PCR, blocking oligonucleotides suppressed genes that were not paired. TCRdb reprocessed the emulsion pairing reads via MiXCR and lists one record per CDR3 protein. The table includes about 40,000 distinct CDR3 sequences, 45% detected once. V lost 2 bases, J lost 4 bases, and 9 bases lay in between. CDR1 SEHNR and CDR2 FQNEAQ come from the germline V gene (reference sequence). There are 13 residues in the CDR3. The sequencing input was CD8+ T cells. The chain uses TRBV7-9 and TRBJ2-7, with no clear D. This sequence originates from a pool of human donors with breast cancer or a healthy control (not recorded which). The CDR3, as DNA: TGTGCCAGCAGCTTATCTATGGGGTACGAGCAGTACTTC. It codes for CASSLSMGYEQYF.